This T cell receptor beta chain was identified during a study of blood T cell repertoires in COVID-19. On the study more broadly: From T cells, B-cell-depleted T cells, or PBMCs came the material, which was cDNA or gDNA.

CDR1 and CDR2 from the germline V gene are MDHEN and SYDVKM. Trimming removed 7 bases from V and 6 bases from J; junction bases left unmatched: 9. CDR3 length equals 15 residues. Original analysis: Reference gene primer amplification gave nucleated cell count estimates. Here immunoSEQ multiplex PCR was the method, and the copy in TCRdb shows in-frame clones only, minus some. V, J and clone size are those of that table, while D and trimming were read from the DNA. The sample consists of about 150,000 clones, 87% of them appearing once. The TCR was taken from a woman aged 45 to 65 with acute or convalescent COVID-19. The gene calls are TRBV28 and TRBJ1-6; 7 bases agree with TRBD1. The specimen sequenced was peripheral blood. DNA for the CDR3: TGTGCCAGCACTCCGAGACAGGGCGGTAATTCACCCCTCCACTTT. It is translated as CASTPRQGGNSPLHF.